This T cell receptor (beta chain) was retrieved from a study of blood T cell repertoires in COVID-19. Study context: The United States, Italy and Spain provided the acute and convalescent COVID-19 samples.

In the study's own analysis: Amplification of reference gene primers was used by the study to estimate nucleated cell counts. Clones were read by immunoSEQ multiplex PCR, and TCRdb kept only the in-frame ones, dropping some. For V, J and clone size, that table is used; D and trimming come from the DNA. The sample consists of around 310,000 clones, roughly 90% of them appearing once. This clone was recorded a few times. Specimen: peripheral blood. The TCR comes from a woman aged 40 to 49 with COVID-19, enrolled during active disease.

CDR3 in DNA: TGTGCCAACCGGAGCGGATCTAGCACAGATACGCAGTATTTT. Amino acids: CANRSGSSTDTQYF. This chain uses TRBV2 with TRBJ2-3; TRBD2 is a possible D gene (5 bases). In germline, CDR1 is SNHLY, CDR2 FYNNEI. V was pared by 10 bases and J by 0 bases, with 14 bases between. The CDR3 is made up of 14 amino acids.